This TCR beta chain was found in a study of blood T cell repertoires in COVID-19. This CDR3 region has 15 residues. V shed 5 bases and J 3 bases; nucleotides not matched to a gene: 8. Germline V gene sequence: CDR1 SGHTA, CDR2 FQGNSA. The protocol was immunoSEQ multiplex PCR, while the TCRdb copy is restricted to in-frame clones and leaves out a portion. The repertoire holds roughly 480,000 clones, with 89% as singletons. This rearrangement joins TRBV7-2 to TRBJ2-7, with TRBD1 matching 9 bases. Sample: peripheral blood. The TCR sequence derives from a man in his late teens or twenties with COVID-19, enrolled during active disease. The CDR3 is CASSPQRTGVYEQYF. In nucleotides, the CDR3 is TGTGCCAGCAGCCCCCAGAGGACAGGGGTCTACGAGCAGTACTTC. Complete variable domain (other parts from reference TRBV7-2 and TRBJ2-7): GAGVSQSPSNKVTEKGKDVELRCDPISGHTALYWYRQSLGQGLEFLIYFQGNSAPDKSGLPSDRFSAERTGGSVSTLTIQRTQQEDSAVYLCASSPQRTGVYEQYFGPGTRLTVT.